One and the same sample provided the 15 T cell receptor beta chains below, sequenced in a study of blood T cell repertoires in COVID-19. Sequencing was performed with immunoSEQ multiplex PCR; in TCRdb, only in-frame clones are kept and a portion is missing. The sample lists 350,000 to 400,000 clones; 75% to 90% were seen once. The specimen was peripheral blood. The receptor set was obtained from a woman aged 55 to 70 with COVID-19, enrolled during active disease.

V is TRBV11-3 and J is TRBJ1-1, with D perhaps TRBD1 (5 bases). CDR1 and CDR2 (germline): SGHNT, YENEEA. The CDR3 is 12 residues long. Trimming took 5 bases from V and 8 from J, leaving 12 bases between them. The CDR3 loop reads CASSTPGLEAFF. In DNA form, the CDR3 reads TGTGCCAGCAGCACACCGGGACTCGAAGCTTTCTTT.

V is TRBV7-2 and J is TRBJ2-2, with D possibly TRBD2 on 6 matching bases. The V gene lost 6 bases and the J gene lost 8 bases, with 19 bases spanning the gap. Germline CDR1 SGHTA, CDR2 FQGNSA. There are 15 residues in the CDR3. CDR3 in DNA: TGTGCCAGCAGTTTGGGCTTAGCGGCCCGGGGGGAGCTGTTTTTT. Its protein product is CASSLGLAARGELFF.

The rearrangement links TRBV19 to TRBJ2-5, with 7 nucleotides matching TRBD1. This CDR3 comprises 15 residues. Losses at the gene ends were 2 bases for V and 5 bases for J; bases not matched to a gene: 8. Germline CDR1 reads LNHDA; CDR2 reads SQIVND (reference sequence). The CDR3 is CASSILGDSWETQYF. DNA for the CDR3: TGTGCCAGTAGTATATTAGGGGACAGTTGGGAGACCCAGTACTTC.

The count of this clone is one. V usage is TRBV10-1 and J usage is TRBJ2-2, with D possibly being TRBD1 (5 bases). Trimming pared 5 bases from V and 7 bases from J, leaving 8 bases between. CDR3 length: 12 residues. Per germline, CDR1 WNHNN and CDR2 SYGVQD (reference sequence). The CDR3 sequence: CASSLDSGELFF. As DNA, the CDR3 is TGCGCCAGCAGTCTCGACAGCGGGGAGCTGTTTTTT.

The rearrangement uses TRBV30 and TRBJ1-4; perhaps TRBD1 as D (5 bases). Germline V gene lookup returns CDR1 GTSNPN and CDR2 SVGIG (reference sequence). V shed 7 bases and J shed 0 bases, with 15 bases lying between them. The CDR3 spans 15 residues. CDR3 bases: TGTGCCTCCAAAGGGAGGGGATCAACTAATGAAAAACTGTTTTTT. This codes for CASKGRGSTNEKLFF.

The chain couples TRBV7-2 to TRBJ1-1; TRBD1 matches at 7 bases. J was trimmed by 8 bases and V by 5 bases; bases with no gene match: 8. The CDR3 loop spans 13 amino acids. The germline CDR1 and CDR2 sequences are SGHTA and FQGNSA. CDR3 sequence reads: CASSVGTEKEAFF. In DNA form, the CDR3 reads TGTGCCAGCAGCGTGGGGACAGAGAAGGAAGCTTTCTTT.

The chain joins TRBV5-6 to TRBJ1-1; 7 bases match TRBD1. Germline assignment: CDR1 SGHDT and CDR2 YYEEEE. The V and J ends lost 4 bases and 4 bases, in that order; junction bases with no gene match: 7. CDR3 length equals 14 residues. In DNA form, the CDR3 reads TGTGCCAGCAGCATACCGACAGGGCGCACTGAAGCTTTCTTT. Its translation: CASSIPTGRTEAFF.

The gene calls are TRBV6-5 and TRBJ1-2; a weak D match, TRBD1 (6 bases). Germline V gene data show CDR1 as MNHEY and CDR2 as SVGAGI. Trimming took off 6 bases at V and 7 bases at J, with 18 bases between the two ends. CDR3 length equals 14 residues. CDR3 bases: TGTGCCAGCAGAAGAAACCGGGACACGGGTGGCTACACCTTC. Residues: CASRRNRDTGGYTF.

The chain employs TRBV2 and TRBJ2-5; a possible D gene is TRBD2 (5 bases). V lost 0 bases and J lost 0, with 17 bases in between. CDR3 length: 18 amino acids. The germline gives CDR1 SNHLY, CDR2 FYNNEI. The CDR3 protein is CASSEALVGVGYQETQYF. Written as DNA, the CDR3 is TGTGCCAGCAGTGAAGCGCTCGTCGGGGTAGGGTACCAAGAGACCCAGTACTTC.

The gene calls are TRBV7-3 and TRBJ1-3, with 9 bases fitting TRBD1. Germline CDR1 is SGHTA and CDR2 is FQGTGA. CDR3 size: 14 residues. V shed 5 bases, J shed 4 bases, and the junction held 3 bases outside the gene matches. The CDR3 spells CASSRTGAGNTIYF. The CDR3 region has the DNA TGTGCCAGCAGCCGGACAGGGGCCGGAAACACCATATATTTT.

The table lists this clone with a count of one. The CDR3 spells CASSEVAGLEYGYTF. CDR3 DNA sequence: TGTGCCAGCAGTGAAGTGGCAGGGCTCGAATATGGCTACACCTTC. The genes are TRBV2 and TRBJ1-2; a weak D match, TRBD1 (5 bases). Deletions cut 1 base from V and 5 bases from J, with 14 bases between. The CDR3 is 15 amino acids. Germline values: CDR1 SNHLY, CDR2 FYNNEI. The full variable domain, with the rest looked up from reference TRBV2 and TRBJ1-2, is EPEVTQTPSHQVTQMGQEVILRCVPISNHLYFYWYRQILGQKVEFLVSFYNNEISEKSEIFDDQFSVERPDGSNFTLKIRSTKLEDSAMYFCASSEVAGLEYGYTFGSGTRLTVV.

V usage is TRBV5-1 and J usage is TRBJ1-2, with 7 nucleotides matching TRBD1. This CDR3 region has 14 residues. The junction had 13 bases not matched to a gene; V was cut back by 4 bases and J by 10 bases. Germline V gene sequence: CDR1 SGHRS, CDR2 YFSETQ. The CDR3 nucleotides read TGCGCCAGCAGCCTGCCCGGGGCAGGGGGAGACTACACCTTC. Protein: CASSLPGAGGDYTF.

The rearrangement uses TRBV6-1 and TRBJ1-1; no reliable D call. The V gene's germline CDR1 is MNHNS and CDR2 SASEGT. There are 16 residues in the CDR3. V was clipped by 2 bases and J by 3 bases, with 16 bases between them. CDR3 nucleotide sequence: TGTGCCAGCAGTGAATTGACAAAAGCTGGCTACACTGAAGCTTTCTTT. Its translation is CASSELTKAGYTEAFF.

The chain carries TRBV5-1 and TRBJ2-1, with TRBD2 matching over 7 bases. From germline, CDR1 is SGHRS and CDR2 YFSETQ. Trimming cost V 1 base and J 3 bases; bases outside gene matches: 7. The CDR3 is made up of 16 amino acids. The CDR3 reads CASSLWSSGDYNEQFF. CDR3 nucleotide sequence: TGCGCCAGCAGCTTGTGGTCTAGCGGCGACTACAATGAGCAGTTCTTC. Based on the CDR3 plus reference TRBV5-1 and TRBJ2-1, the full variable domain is KAGVTQTPRYLIKTRGQQVTLSCSPISGHRSVSWYQQTPGQGLQFLFEYFSETQRNKGNFPGRFSGRQFSNSRSEMNVSTLELGDSALYLCASSLWSSGDYNEQFFGPGTRLTVL.

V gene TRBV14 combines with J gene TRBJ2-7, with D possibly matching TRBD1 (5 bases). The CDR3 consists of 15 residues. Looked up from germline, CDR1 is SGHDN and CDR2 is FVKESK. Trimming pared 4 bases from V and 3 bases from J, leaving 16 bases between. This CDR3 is CASSPQGAQYYEQYF. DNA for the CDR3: TGTGCCAGCAGCCCTCAGGGTGCCCAATACTACGAGCAGTACTTC.